Listed below are T cell receptor beta chains from one sample, sequenced in a study of cytomegalovirus exposure and HLA in healthy donors. The protocol was immunoSEQ multiplex PCR, while the TCRdb copy is restricted to in-frame clones and leaves out a portion. The sample holds around 150,000 clones, about 79% seen once. Material for sequencing was PBMCs. The source of these receptors is a male donor in good health and CMV-seronegative. CDR3s include the opening cysteine and the closing phenylalanine or tryptophan. A D gene is named only where the DNA matches it firmly. A clone size is listed for some rows: how often the clone was seen (once, few, many), or a class if it is expanded.

D	size	V	J	CDR3	DNA
-	-	TRBV7-9	TRBJ2-7	CASSSGWADPYEQYF	TGTGCCAGCAGTTCAGGGTGGGCGGATCCCTACGAGCAGTACTTC
-	few	TRBV5-1	TRBJ1-1	CASSSQSGNTEAFF	TGCGCCAGCAGCTCCCAATCCGGGAACACTGAAGCTTTCTTT
-	-	TRBV7-3	TRBJ2-5	CASSLTSGRAETQYF	TGTGCCAGCAGCTTAACTAGCGGCCGGGCGGAGACCCAGTACTTC
TRBD2	-	TRBV7-2	TRBJ2-7	CASSLGRGTSGYYEQYF	TGTGCCAGCAGCTTAGGAAGGGGGACTAGCGGATACTACGAGCAGTACTTC
-	once	TRBV25-1	TRBJ1-4	CASSPAGREKLFF	TGTGCCAGCAGTCCCGCAGGGAGGGAAAAACTGTTTTTT
TRBD2	-	TRBV7-3	TRBJ2-1	CASSLGALPGRAGEQFF	TGTGCCAGCAGCTTAGGTGCCCTTCCCGGGAGGGCCGGAGAGCAGTTCTTC
TRBD1	-	TRBV11-2	TRBJ2-7	CASSLELGQGYEQYF	TGTGCCAGCAGCTTAGAATTGGGACAGGGCTACGAGCAGTACTTC
-	once	TRBV6-5	TRBJ2-5	CASSYSEGVETQYF	TGTGCCAGCAGTTACTCAGAGGGGGTGGAGACCCAGTACTTC
TRBD1	-	TRBV4-3	TRBJ1-3	CASSQDVDRAISSGNTIYF	TGCGCCAGCAGCCAAGATGTGGACAGGGCGATCTCCTCTGGAAACACCATATATTTT
TRBD1	-	TRBV19	TRBJ2-2	CASSNHRGKAGELFF	TGTGCCAGTAGTAATCACAGGGGTAAGGCCGGGGAGCTGTTTTTT
TRBD1	-	TRBV6-5	TRBJ2-7	CASSRAGTGAYEQYF	TGTGCCAGCAGCCGCGCCGGGACAGGGGCCTACGAGCAGTACTTC
TRBD1	-	TRBV15	TRBJ2-7	CATSRETPKGQGGEQYF	TGTGCCACCAGCAGGGAAACACCAAAGGGACAGGGAGGCGAGCAGTACTTC
-	-	TRBV19	TRBJ1-2	CASTSGRNRDYGYTF	TGTGCCAGTACCTCCGGCAGGAACAGGGACTATGGCTACACCTTC
-	-	TRBV11-3	TRBJ1-4	CASSLGSRVEEKLFF	TGTGCCAGCAGCTTAGGATCCAGGGTAGAAGAAAAACTGTTTTTT
-	-	TRBV18	TRBJ2-7	CASSRGTAYEQYF	TGTGCCAGCTCACGCGGGACAGCCTACGAGCAGTACTTC
-	-	TRBV7-9	TRBJ2-5	CSSSLAGTGRRETQYF	TGTTCCAGCAGCTTAGCGGGGACAGGGCGGCGCGAGACCCAGTACTTC
TRBD1	once	TRBV7-9	TRBJ1-2	CASSLAVGQAGYTF	TGTGCCAGCAGCTTAGCGGTCGGACAGGCTGGCTACACCTTC
-	few	TRBV5-1	TRBJ2-7	CASSFGVPSYEQYF	TGCGCCAGCAGCTTCGGGGTGCCCTCCTACGAGCAGTACTTC
TRBD2	few	TRBV7-2	TRBJ2-1	CASSTSGGLYNEQFF	TGTGCCAGCAGCACAAGCGGGGGCCTCTACAATGAGCAGTTCTTC
-	-	TRBV6-6	TRBJ1-2	CASSYSNRFGGYTF	TGTGCCAGCAGTTACTCGAACAGGTTCGGGGGCTACACCTTC
-	once	TRBV19	TRBJ2-7	CASSAHRIFPYEQYF	TGTGCCAGTAGTGCCCACAGAATCTTCCCCTACGAGCAGTACTTC
-	-	TRBV7-9	TRBJ1-4	CASSLAAGEKLFF	TGTGCCAGCAGCTTAGCCGCCGGGGAAAAACTGTTTTTT
TRBD1	-	TRBV7-9	TRBJ2-3	CASRSGRGPATDTQYF	TGTGCCAGCAGATCTGGCAGGGGGCCCGCCACAGATACGCAGTATTTT
-	-	TRBV30	TRBJ2-5	CAWSVGGETQYF	TGTGCCTGGAGTGTAGGGGGAGAGACCCAGTACTTC
-	-	TRBV7-8	TRBJ1-1	CASSLREGGTEAFF	TGTGCCAGCAGCCTCAGGGAGGGTGGCACTGAAGCTTTCTTT
TRBD1	few	TRBV5-1	TRBJ1-1	CASSLGQGGEAFF	TGCGCCAGCAGCTTGGGACAGGGTGGTGAAGCTTTCTTT
TRBD2	-	TRBV19	TRBJ2-4	CASSFSPGLANREAAKNIQYF	TGTGCCAGTAGTTTCTCGCCGGGACTAGCTAATCGAGAGGCGGCCAAAAACATTCAGTACTTC
-	-	TRBV9	TRBJ1-3	CASSLPGGARGGNTIYF	TGTGCCAGCAGCCTCCCGGGGGGGGCTCGGGGAGGAAACACCATATATTTT
TRBD2	-	TRBV6-5	TRBJ2-7	CASSYSTAGAYEQYF	TGTGCCAGCAGTTACTCGACAGCGGGAGCCTACGAGCAGTACTTC
TRBD2	few	TRBV5-4	TRBJ2-1	CASSLPSGLAGVTYNEQFF	TGTGCCAGCAGCTTGCCGAGCGGACTAGCGGGAGTTACCTACAATGAGCAGTTCTTC
-	few	TRBV7-2	TRBJ2-7	CASSLGPGNYEQYF	TGTGCCAGCAGCTTGGGTCCAGGGAACTACGAGCAGTACTTC
TRBD2	-	TRBV10-3	TRBJ2-7	CATLAGGLFYEQYF	TGTGCCACCCTAGCGGGGGGCCTCTTCTACGAGCAGTACTTC
-	-	TRBV7-3	TRBJ1-6	CASSLKAYTDSPLHF	TGTGCCAGCAGCCTAAAAGCTTATACAGATTCACCCCTCCACTTT
TRBD1	-	TRBV11-3	TRBJ2-7	CASGQGAVGYF	TGTGCCAGCGGACAGGGGGCCGTGGGGTACTTC
TRBD2	-	TRBV5-4	TRBJ2-2	CASSPPGLAGNTGELFF	TGTGCCAGCAGCCCCCCGGGACTAGCGGGGAACACCGGGGAGCTGTTTTTT
TRBD1	-	TRBV6-1	TRBJ2-5	CASSGTGAETQYF	TGTGCCAGCAGCGGGACAGGGGCAGAGACCCAGTACTTC
TRBD1	-	TRBV9	TRBJ1-3	CASSVADRGSGNTIYF	TGTGCCAGCAGCGTAGCGGACAGGGGTTCAGGAAACACCATATATTTT
-	-	TRBV4-2	TRBJ2-1	CASSQEVVINEQFF	TGTGCCAGCAGCCAAGAGGTAGTGATCAATGAGCAGTTCTTC
TRBD1	once	TRBV5-1	TRBJ1-3	CASSLAEGQAGNTIYF	TGCGCCAGCAGCTTGGCAGAGGGACAGGCTGGAAACACCATATATTTT
TRBD1	once	TRBV7-2	TRBJ1-6	CASTRDRGSPLHF	TGTGCCAGCACCCGGGACAGGGGTTCACCCCTCCACTTT
TRBD1	once	TRBV5-1	TRBJ2-2	CASRAGTADTGELFF	TGCGCCAGCAGGGCCGGGACAGCGGACACCGGGGAGCTGTTTTTT
TRBD2	few	TRBV4-2	TRBJ2-3	CASSPGLAGGADTQYF	TGTGCCAGCAGCCCCGGACTAGCGGGGGGGGCAGATACGCAGTATTTT
TRBD2	-	TRBV23-1	TRBJ2-1	CASSQSRTSGTPPMNEQFF	TGCGCCAGCAGTCAATCCAGGACTAGCGGGACTCCCCCCATGAATGAGCAGTTCTTC